This TCR beta chain was documented in a study of T cell responses to AZD1222 COVID-19 vaccine. Points on this clone: Its antigen remains unknown.

Findings and limits, study-wide: Most donors were white British and more were female, and clonal diversity was possibly underestimated. Among spike-specific TCRs, nearly half reportedly target unmutated variant regions.

Repertoires were generated with immunoSEQ multiplex PCR, while TCRdb's copy carries only in-frame clones and drops some. The top ten clones hold 6.9% of a sample with about 150,000 clones, 70% to 90% of them seen once. The sample consisted of peripheral blood, taken after recovery from COVID-19. This clonotype originated in an adult who had recovered from COVID-19.

The CDR3 DNA follows: TGTGCCAGCAGTGAAGCAGCCGGGACGAAAATCCGCAATGAGCAGTTCTTC. Translating gives CASSEAAGTKIRNEQFF. The chain joins TRBV2 to TRBJ2-1, with D possibly being TRBD1 or TRBD2 (5 bases each). Germline lookup yields CDR1 SNHLY and CDR2 FYNNEI. Trimming cost V 0 bases and J 6 bases, with 18 bases left between them. The CDR3 length is 17 residues.